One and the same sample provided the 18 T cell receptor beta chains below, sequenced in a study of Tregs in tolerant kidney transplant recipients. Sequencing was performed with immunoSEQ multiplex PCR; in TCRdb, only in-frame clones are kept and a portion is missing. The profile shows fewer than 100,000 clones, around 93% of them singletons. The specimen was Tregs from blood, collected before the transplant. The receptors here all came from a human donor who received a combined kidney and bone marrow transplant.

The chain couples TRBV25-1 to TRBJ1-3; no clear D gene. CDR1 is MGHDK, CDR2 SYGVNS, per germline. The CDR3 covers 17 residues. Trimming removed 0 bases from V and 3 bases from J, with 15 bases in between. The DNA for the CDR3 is TGTGCCAGCAGTGAATATTCCCCCTCGTTCTTTGGAAACACCATATATTTT. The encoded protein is CASSEYSPSFFGNTIYF.

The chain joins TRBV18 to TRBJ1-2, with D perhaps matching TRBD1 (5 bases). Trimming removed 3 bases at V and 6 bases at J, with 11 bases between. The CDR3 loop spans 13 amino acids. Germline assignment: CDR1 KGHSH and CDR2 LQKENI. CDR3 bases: TGTGCCAGCTCACCTGCAGGGATCGATGGCTACACCTTC. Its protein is CASSPAGIDGYTF.

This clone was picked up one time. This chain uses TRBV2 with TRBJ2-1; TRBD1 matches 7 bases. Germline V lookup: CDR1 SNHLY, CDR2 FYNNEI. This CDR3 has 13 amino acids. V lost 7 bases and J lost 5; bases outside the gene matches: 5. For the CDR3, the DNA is TGTGCCAGCAAATTGGACAGGAACAATGAGCAGTTCTTC. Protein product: CASKLDRNNEQFF.

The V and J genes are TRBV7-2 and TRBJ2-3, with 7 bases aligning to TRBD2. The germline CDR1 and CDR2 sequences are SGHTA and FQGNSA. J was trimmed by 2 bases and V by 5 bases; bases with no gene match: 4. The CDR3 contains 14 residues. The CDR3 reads CASSPQRDTDTQYF. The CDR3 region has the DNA TGTGCCAGCAGCCCTCAGCGGGACACAGATACGCAGTATTTT.

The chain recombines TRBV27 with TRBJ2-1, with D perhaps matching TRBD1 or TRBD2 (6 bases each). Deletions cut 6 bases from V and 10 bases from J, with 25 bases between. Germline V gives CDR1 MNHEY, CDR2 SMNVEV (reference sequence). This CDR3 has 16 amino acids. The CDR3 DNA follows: TGTGCCAGCAGAACCCCGGACAGCGGGCGCGCAGGAGAGCAGTTCTTC. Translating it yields CASRTPDSGRAGEQFF.

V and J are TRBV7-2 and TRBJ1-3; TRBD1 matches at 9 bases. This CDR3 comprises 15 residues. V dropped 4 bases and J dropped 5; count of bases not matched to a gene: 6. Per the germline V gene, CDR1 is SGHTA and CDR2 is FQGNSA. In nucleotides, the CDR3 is TGTGCCAGCAGCTCCCTCGGGACAGGGAGAAACACCATATATTTT. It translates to CASSSLGTGRNTIYF.

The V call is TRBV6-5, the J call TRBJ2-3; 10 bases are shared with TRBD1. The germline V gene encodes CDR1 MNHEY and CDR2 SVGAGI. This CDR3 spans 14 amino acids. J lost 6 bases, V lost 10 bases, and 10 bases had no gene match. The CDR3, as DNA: TGTGCCACCCGCCGGGACAGGGGTACGGATACGCAGTATTTT. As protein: CATRRDRGTDTQYF.

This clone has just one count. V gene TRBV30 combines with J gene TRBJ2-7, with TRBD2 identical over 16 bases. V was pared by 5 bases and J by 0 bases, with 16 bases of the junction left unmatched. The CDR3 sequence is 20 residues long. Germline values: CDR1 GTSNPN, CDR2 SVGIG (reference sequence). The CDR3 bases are TGTGCCTGGCGAGCCCTAAGCTCGGGACTAGCGGGAGGGAGCTCCTACGAGCAGTACTTC. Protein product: CAWRALSSGLAGGSSYEQYF. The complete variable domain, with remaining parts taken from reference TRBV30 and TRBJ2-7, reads SQTIHQWPATLVQPVGSPLSLECTVEGTSNPNLYWYRQAAGRGLQLLFYSVGIGQISSEVPQNLSASRPQDRQFILSSKKLLLSDSGFYLCAWRALSSGLAGGSSYEQYFGPGTRLTVT.

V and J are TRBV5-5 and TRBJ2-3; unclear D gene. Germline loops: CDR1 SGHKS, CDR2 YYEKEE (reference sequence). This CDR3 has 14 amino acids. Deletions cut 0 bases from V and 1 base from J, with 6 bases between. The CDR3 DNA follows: TGTGCCAGCAGCTTGGATCTCGGCACAGATACGCAGTATTTT. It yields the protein CASSLDLGTDTQYF.

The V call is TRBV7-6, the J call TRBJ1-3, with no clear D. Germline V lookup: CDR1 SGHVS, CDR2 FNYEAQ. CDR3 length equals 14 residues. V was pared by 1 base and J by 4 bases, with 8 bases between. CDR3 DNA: TGTGCCAGCAGCTTAGGCCTACCCGGAAACACCATATATTTT. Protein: CASSLGLPGNTIYF.

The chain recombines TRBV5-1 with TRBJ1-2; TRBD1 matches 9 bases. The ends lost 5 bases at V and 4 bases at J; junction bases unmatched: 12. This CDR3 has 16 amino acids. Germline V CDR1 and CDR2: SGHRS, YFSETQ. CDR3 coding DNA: TGCGCCAGCAGAGGGACAGGGTTGGAGGGTATCTATGGCTACACCTTC. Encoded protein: CASRGTGLEGIYGYTF.

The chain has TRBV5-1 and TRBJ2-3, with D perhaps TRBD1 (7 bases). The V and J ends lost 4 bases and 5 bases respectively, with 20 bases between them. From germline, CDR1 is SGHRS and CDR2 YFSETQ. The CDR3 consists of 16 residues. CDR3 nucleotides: TGCGCCAGCAGCCCCCTGGGCGGGCAGGGGGGAGATACGCAGTATTTT. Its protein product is CASSPLGGQGGDTQYF.

This chain's CDR3 is CASSLQGRQETQYF. The CDR3 DNA follows: TGTGCCAGCAGTTTACAGGGTAGGCAAGAGACCCAGTACTTC. The chain links TRBV27 to TRBJ2-5, with D tentatively TRBD1 (5 bases). Germline V gives CDR1 MNHEY, CDR2 SMNVEV (reference sequence). The CDR3 is made up of 14 amino acids. V lost 2 bases to trimming and J lost 2 bases, with 9 bases between them.

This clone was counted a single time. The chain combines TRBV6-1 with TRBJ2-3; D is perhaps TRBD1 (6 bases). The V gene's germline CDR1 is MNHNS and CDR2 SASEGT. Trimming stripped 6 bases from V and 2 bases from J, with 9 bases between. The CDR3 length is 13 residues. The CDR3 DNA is TGTGCCAGCAGCAGGGACAACACAGATACGCAGTATTTT. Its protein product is CASSRDNTDTQYF.

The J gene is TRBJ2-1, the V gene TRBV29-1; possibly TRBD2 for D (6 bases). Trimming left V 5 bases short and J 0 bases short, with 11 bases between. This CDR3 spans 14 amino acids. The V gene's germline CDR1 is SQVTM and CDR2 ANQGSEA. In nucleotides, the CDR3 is TGCAGCGTTCGGGACTTGAGCTCCTACAATGAGCAGTTCTTC. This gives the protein CSVRDLSSYNEQFF.

The CDR3 nucleotides are TGTGCCAGTAGCCAGGGGGCCCGGCCCCAGCATTTT. Translation gives CASSQGARPQHF. The genes are TRBV19 and TRBJ1-5, with 8 bases that match TRBD1. Germline CDR1 reads LNHDA; CDR2 reads SQIVND (reference sequence). The trim removed 6 bases at V and 9 bases at J, leaving 4 bases unmatched. The CDR3 has 12 amino acids.

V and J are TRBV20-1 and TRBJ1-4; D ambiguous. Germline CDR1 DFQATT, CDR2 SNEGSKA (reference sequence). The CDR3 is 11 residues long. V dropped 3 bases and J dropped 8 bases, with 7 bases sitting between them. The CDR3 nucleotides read TGCAGTGCTAGTATGGCGGAAAAACTGTTTTTT. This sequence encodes CSASMAEKLFF.

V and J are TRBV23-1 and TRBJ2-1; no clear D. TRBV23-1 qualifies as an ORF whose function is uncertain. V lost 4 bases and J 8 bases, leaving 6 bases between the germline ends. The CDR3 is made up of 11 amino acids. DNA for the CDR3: TGCGCCAGCAGTCTTCAAGATGAGCAGTTCTTC. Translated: CASSLQDEQFF.